These 3 T cell receptor beta chains were all obtained from the same sample, sequenced in a study of T cells in Graves' hyperthyroidism and ophthalmopathy. TCR beta CDR3 regions were amplified from RNA transcripts. With the HTBI primer set, the TCR CDR3 went through a first round of RT-PCR. TCRdb passed the multiplex PCR reads through MiXCR, listing each CDR3 protein once. Of about 420,000 distinct CDR3 sequences listed, about an eighth were seen once; the top ten hold about 5%. The sample was blood. These receptors were obtained from a woman between 18 and 29 years old with Graves' hyperthyroidism.

At least ten counts were recorded for this clonotype. The chain employs TRBV3-1 and TRBJ2-1; 8 bases fit TRBD1. With 2 bases clipped from V and 10 bases from J, the junction kept 1 base outside the gene matches. Germline CDR1 reads LGHDT; CDR2 reads YNNKEL (reference sequence). The CDR3 runs 12 residues. CDR3 in DNA: TGTGCCAGCAGCCAATACAGGGGGGAGCAGTTCTTC. Its protein is CASSQYRGEQFF.

As concerns this clonotype: This may stem from a read error, because a much larger clone lies one nucleotide away. V gene TRBV12-3 or TRBV12-4 combines with J gene TRBJ1-4, with a possible D match to TRBD1 (5 bases). The CDR3 length is 14 residues. The CDR3 nucleotides are TGTGCCAGCAGGGGGACCCAGGGCGATGAAAAACTGGTTTTT. This translates into CASRGTQGDEKLVF.

This clonotype appeared many times. V is TRBV28 and J is TRBJ2-5; D may correspond to TRBD1 or TRBD2 (6 bases each). Trimming took off 8 bases at V and 2 bases at J, with 9 bases between the two ends. This CDR3 has 12 residues. Germline V gene data show CDR1 as MDHEN and CDR2 as SYDVKM. The chain's CDR3 is CASGGQQETQYF. For the CDR3, the DNA is TGTGCCAGCGGGGGGCAGCAAGAGACCCAGTACTTC.